This T cell receptor (beta chain) was identified in a study of cytomegalovirus exposure and HLA in healthy donors. It was with 60 Vbeta and 13 Jbeta primers that the PCR ran. Produced via immunoSEQ multiplex PCR; TCRdb's table is partial and in-frame only. The top ten clones hold about 9.1% of a sample with some 78,000 clones, roughly 72% of them seen once. A word on this clone: Its antigen is undetermined.

Findings and limits, study-wide: TCR beta V segments were, for the most part, productive about 87% or about 30% of the time in an earlier analysis.

The specimen sequenced was PBMCs. The TCR sequence derives from a man in his forties or fifties in good health and CMV-seropositive.

CDR3 coding DNA: TGTGCCAGCAGCCCCCGACAGAAACTTAATGAAAAACTGTTTTTT. It translates to CASSPRQKLNEKLFF. The chain is built from TRBV7-2 and TRBJ1-4, with a weak D call TRBD1 (5 bases). The CDR3 length is 15 residues. Germline CDR1 reads SGHTA; CDR2 reads FQGNSA. Trimming cost V 5 bases and J 4 bases, with 14 bases left between them.